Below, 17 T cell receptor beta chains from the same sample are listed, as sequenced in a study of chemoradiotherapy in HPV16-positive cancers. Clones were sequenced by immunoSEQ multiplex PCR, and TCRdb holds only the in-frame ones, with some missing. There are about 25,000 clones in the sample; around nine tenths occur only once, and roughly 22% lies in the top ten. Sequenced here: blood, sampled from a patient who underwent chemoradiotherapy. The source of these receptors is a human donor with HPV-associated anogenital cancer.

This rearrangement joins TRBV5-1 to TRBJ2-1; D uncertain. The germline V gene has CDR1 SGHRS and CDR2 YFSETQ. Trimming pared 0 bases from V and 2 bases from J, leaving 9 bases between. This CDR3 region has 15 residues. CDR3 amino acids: CASSLDSPPYNEQFF. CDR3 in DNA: TGCGCCAGCAGCTTGGACTCCCCGCCCTACAATGAGCAGTTCTTC.

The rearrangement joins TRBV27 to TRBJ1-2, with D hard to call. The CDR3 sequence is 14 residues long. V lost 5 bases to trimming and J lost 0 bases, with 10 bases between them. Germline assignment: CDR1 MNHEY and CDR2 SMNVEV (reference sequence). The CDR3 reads CASSTDRANYGYTF. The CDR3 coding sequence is TGTGCCAGCAGTACCGACCGGGCTAACTATGGCTACACCTTC.

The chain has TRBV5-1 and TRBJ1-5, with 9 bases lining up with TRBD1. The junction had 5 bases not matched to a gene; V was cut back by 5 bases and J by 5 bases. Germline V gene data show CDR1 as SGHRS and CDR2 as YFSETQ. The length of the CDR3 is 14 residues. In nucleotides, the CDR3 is TGCGCCAGCAGTTTGACAGGGGGGGATCAGCCCCAGCATTTT. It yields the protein CASSLTGGDQPQHF.

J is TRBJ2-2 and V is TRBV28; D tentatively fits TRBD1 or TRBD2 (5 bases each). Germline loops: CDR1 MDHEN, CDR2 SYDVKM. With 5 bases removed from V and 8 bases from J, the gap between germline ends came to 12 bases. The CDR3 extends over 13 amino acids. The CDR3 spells CASSPLGGGELFF. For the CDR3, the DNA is TGTGCCAGCAGTCCCCTTGGGGGTGGGGAGCTGTTTTTT.

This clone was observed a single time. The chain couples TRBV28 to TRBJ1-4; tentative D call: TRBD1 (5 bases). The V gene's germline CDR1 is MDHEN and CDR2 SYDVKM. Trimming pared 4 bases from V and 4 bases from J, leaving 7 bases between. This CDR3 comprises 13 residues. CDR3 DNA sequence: TGTGCCAGCAGTTCCAGGGATAATGAAAAACTGTTTTTT. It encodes CASSSRDNEKLFF.

The CDR3 DNA reads as TGTGCCAGCAGGTGGGGACTAGCGGGAGTGTCGGAGACCCAGTACTTC. Translated, it gives CASRWGLAGVSETQYF. The chain uses TRBV2 and TRBJ2-5; 14 nucleotides line up with TRBD2. CDR3 size: 16 residues. The junction had 8 bases not matched to a gene; V was cut back by 6 bases and J by 5 bases. The V gene's germline CDR1 is SNHLY and CDR2 FYNNEI. Combining the CDR3 with reference TRBV2 and TRBJ2-5 gives the whole variable domain EPEVTQTPSHQVTQMGQEVILRCVPISNHLYFYWYRQILGQKVEFLVSFYNNEISEKSEIFDDQFSVERPDGSNFTLKIRSTKLEDSAMYFCASRWGLAGVSETQYFGPGTRLLVL.

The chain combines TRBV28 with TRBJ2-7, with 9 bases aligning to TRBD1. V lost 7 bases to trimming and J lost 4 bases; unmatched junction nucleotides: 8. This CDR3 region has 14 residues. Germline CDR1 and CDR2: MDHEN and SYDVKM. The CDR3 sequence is CASTNDRGIYEQYF. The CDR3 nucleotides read TGTGCCAGCACTAACGACAGGGGGATATACGAGCAGTACTTC. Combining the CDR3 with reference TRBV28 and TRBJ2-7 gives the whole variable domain DVKVTQSSRYLVKRTGEKVFLECVQDMDHENMFWYRQDPGLGLRLIYFSYDVKMKEKGDIPEGYSVSREKKERFSLILESASTNQTSMYLCASTNDRGIYEQYFGPGTRLTVT.

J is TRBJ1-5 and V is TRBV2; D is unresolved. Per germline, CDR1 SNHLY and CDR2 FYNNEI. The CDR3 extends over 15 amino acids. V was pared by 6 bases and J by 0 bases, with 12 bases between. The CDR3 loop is CASRASSYSNQPQHF. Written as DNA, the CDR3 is TGTGCCAGCAGGGCCTCCAGTTATAGCAATCAGCCCCAGCATTTT.

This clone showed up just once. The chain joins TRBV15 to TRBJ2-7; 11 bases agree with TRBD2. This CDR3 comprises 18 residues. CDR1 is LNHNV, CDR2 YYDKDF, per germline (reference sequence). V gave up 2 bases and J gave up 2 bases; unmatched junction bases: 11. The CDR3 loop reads CATSRKHFSGGATYEQYF. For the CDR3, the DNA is TGTGCCACCAGCAGAAAACATTTTAGCGGGGGGGCAACCTACGAGCAGTACTTC. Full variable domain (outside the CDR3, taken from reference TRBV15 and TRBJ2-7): DAMVIQNPRYQVTQFGKPVTLSCSQTLNHNVMYWYQQKSSQAPKLLFHYYDKDFNNEADTPDNFQSRRPNTSFCFLDIRSPGLGDTAMYLCATSRKHFSGGATYEQYFGPGTRLTVT.

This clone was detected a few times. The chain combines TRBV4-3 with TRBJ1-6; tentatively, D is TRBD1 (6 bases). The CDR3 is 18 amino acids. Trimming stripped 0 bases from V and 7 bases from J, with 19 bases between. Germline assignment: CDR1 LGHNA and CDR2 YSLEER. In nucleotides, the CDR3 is TGCGCCAGCAGCCAAGATCACGGGGTCTGGGGGCAGAATTCACCCCTCCACTTT. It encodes CASSQDHGVWGQNSPLHF.

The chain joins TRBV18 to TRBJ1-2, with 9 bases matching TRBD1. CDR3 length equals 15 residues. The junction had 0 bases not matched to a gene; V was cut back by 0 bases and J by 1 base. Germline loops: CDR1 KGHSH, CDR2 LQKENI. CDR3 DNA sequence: TGTGCCAGCTCACCACCGGGACAGGGTAACTATGGCTACACCTTC. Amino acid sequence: CASSPPGQGNYGYTF.

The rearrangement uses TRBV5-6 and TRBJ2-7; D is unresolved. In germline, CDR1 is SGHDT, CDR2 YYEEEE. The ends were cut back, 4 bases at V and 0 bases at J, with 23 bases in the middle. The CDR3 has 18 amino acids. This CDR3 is CASSPAPLIVAYSYEQYF. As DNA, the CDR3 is TGTGCCAGCAGCCCGGCCCCCCTTATAGTAGCTTACTCCTACGAGCAGTACTTC.

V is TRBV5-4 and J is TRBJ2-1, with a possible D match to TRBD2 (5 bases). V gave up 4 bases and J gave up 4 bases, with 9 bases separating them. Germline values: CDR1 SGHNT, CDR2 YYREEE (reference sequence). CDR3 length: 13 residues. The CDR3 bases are TGTGCCAGCAGCCCACGGGAATACAATGAGCAGTTCTTC. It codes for CASSPREYNEQFF.

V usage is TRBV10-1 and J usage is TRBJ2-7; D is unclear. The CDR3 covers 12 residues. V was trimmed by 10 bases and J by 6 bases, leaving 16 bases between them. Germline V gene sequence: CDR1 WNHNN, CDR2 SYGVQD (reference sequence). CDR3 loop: CAIRVRVREQYF. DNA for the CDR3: TGCGCCATCCGGGTCCGGGTACGCGAGCAGTACTTC.

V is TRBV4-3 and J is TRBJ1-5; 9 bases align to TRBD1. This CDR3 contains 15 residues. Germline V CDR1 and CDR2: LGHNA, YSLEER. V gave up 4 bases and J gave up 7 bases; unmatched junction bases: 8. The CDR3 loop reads CASSPGTGIGQPQHF. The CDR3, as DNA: TGCGCCAGCAGCCCCGGGACAGGGATCGGGCAGCCCCAGCATTTT.

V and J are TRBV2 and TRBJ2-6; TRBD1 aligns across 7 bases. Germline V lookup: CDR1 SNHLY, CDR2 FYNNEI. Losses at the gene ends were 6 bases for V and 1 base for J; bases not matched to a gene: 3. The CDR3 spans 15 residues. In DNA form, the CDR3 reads TGTGCCAGCAGCGGACAGGTATCTGGGGCCAACGTCCTGACTTTC. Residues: CASSGQVSGANVLTF.

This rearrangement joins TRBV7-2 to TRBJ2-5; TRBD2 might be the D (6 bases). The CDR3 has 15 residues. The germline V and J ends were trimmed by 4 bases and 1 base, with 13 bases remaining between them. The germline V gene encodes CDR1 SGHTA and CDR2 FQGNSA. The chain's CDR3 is CASSSEPGGQETQYF. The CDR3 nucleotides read TGTGCCAGCAGCTCGGAGCCCGGGGGCCAAGAGACCCAGTACTTC.